A selection of T cell receptor beta chains follows, all from one sample in a study of T cells in Graves' hyperthyroidism and ophthalmopathy. TCRdb used MiXCR to reprocess the multiplex PCR reads, holding one entry per CDR3 protein. The profile covers around 480,000 distinct CDR3 sequences, with 13% to 15% appearing a single time and 15% to 20% taken by the ten largest. The specimen was blood. The receptors here all came from a woman younger than 35 with Graves' hyperthyroidism. Both conserved end residues are part of each CDR3. D genes are given only for firm matches. Not every row has a clone size; where given, it reads once, few, many or a size class.

V gene,D gene,clone size,J gene,CDR3 protein,CDR3 DNA
TRBV24-1,TRBD1,many,TRBJ2-1,CATSDVGQGAYNEQFF,TGTGCCACCAGTGATGTGGGACAGGGAGCCTACAATGAGCAGTTCTTC
TRBV7-7,TRBD2,few,TRBJ2-5,CASSLLAGVVETQYF,TGTGCTAGCAGCTTACTAGCGGGAGTCGTTGAGACCCAGTACTTC
TRBV28,.,many,TRBJ2-3,CASSFSARNTDTQYF,TGTGCCAGCAGTTTTTCGGCAAGAAACACAGATACGCAGTATTTT
TRBV5-1,TRBD1,.,TRBJ2-3,CASSFQGQGKDTQYF,TGCGCCAGCAGCTTTCAGGGACAGGGGAAAGATACGCAGTATTTT
TRBV6-1,.,many,TRBJ2-3,CASSYSGDTPRADTQYF,TGTGCCAGCAGTTATTCGGGGGACACCCCCCGAGCAGATACGCAGTATTTT
TRBV20-1,TRBD2,.,TRBJ2-1,CSAGGLNHNEQFF,TGCAGTGCTGGGGGACTAAATCACAATGAGCAGTTCTTC
TRBV12-3/TRBV12-4,TRBD2,few,TRBJ2-5,CASSLASGRETQYF,TGTGCCAGCAGTTTAGCTAGCGGGAGGGAGACCCAGTACTTC
TRBV12-3/TRBV12-4,.,many,TRBJ2-1,CASSLTALEQFF,TGTGCCAGCAGTTTAACGGCGCTTGAGCAGTTCTTC
TRBV4-2,TRBD2,few,TRBJ2-1,CASSQEPGLAGSSYNEQFF,TGTGCCAGCAGCCAAGAGCCCGGACTAGCCGGAAGCTCCTACAATGAGCAGTTCTTC
TRBV5-1,TRBD1,.,TRBJ2-5,CASSRGDRDPETQYF,TGCGCCAGCAGCCGGGGGGACAGGGATCCGGAGACCCAGTACTTC
TRBV6-4,.,many,TRBJ1-1,CASSWGAGNTEAFF,TGTGCCAGCAGTTGGGGGGCTGGGAACACTGAAGCTTTCTTT
TRBV3-1,TRBD2,many,TRBJ2-5,CASSELAPGETQYF,TGTGCCAGCAGTGAACTAGCGCCCGGGGAGACCCAGTACTTC
TRBV5-6,TRBD2,many,TRBJ2-5,CASSSSGLGETQYF,TGTGCCAGCAGCTCCTCCGGACTAGGGGAGACCCAGTACTTC
TRBV27,TRBD2,many,TRBJ2-7,CASRFSTSGAYEQYF,TGTGCCAGCAGATTCTCGACTAGCGGGGCCTACGAGCAGTACTTC
TRBV6-1,.,many,TRBJ1-1,CASSEAGRGRDTEAFF,TGTGCCAGCAGTGAAGCTGGGCGGGGGCGGGACACTGAAGCTTTCTTT
TRBV15,.,.,TRBJ1-2,CATSSQSGTRTSHSYGYTF,TGTGCCACCAGTTCACAATCCGGGACAAGGACTTCGCATAGCTATGGCTACACCTTC
TRBV7-3,.,.,TRBJ2-1,CASNDPGTEGLFF,TGTGCCAGCAACGACCCCGGGACGGAAGGTCTGTTCTTC
TRBV5-1,.,many,TRBJ2-3,CASSLVYSTDTQYF,TGCGCCAGCAGCTTGGTTTACAGCACAGATACGCAGTATTTT
TRBV7-9,.,many,TRBJ2-1,CASSLAVYNEQFF,TGTGCCAGCAGCTTAGCGGTCTACAATGAGCAGTTCTTC
TRBV18,TRBD1,few,TRBJ2-1,CASSPPGQGARNEQFF,TGTGCCAGCTCACCACCGGGACAGGGGGCGCGGAATGAGCAGTTCTTC
TRBV9,.,.,TRBJ2-3,CASTENPSSTDTQYF,TGTGCCAGCACCGAAAACCCGAGTAGCACAGATACGCAGTATTTT
TRBV15,.,many,TRBJ2-7,CATSGKSLDEQYF,TGTGCCACCAGCGGTAAGAGTCTGGACGAGCAGTACTTC